This T cell receptor beta chain was captured by sequencing in a study of control samples from healthy donors and cancer patients. The CDR3 runs 15 residues. V lost 2 bases and J lost 4; bases outside the gene matches: 4. CDR1 and CDR2 (germline): LGHDT, YNNKEL (reference sequence). Repertoires were generated with immunoSEQ multiplex PCR, while TCRdb's copy carries only in-frame clones and drops some. The table records 150,000 to 200,000 clones, roughly 89% of them present only once. The sequence was obtained from a man aged 30 to 39 in good health. Sequenced: blood. The rearrangement links TRBV3-1 (or the pseudogene TRBV3-2) to TRBJ2-3; TRBD1 matches 9 bases. In DNA form, the CDR3 reads TGTGCCAGCAGCCAATACAGGGGGCAGGCAGATACGCAGTATTTT. Translating it yields CASSQYRGQADTQYF.